This T cell receptor (beta chain) was recovered during a study of patients and donors after allogeneic stem cell transplantation (dated by TCRdb to 2018 to 2021). From a lookup of the germline V gene (reference sequence), CDR1 and CDR2 are DFQATT and SNEGSKA. Reading from cysteine to phenylalanine, the CDR3 counts 11 amino acids. Just CDR3 DNA is preserved here, 33 bases in frame from base 1. V ends up 5 bases short and J 6 bases short, with an unmatched junction base count of 4. The receptor library was made with RT-PCR. This sample was sequenced with a NextSeq 550. TCRdb took the public reads, trimmed them with fastp at Q25, ran MiXCR for clone calling and kept in-frame beta chains. Rows with one shared CDR3 protein collapse into an entry with the most common genes and DNA. For this sample there are 160,000 or so distinct CDR3 sequences; more than 20% appear just once. Approximately 26% of the sample belongs to the ten largest clones.

A remark on this clonotype: It has no known antigen specificity. Within one base of it there is no much larger clone, and no base qualities were kept.

This TCR was sampled from a human donor who was either an allogeneic HSCT recipient or a stem cell or donor lymphocyte infusion donor (not recorded which). It is not recorded whose cells these are; they may come from a transplant donor. This chain is built from TRBV20-1 and TRBJ2-7; a stretch of 7 junction bases matches TRBD2. The sample consisted of blood, either unsorted or a sorted T cell fraction (not recorded which). CDR3 region: CSAGSGGEQYF. The DNA is as follows: TGCAGTGCTGGATCGGGGGGCGAGCAGTACTTC.